This T cell receptor (beta chain) came from a study of shared clonotypes between healthy human individuals. General observations from the study: Represented diversity, genetic and exposure-history alike, was limited by few donors.

Germline CDR1 reads MDHEN; CDR2 reads SYDVKM. The CDR3 extends over 15 amino acids. V lost 6 bases and J lost 4; bases outside the gene matches: 6. Across several immunoSEQ plates, the genomic DNA of each subset was split evenly. PCR replicates performed on unsorted PBMC used about 300 ng DNA, 25,000 to 35,000 T cell genomes. The method was immunoSEQ multiplex PCR; TCRdb's version includes in-frame clones alone and lacks a portion of them. The repertoire holds around 480,000 clones, with roughly 79% as singletons. About this clone itself: The antigen remains unidentified.

The sample consisted of PBMCs. This clonotype was sampled from a woman in her thirties or forties in good health. Some clones in this sample may be carry-over from other donors' samples. V usage is TRBV28 and J usage is TRBJ2-3; 11 bases are a match to TRBD1. In nucleotides, the CDR3 is TGTGCCAGCAGACCGGGGACAGGGGGAGCAGATACGCAGTATTTT. Protein product: CASRPGTGGADTQYF.